Listed here is a single T cell receptor (beta chain). The entry originates in a study of blood T cell repertoires in COVID-19. In the study overall: Material from acute and convalescent COVID-19 was sourced from the United States, Italy and Spain. T cells, B-cell-depleted T cells, or PBMCs supplied cDNA or gDNA.

V gave up 4 bases and J gave up 12 bases, with 12 bases separating them. Germline values: CDR1 DFQATT, CDR2 SNEGSKA (reference sequence). This CDR3 has 10 residues. In the source study's methods: By means of reference gene primer amplification, nucleated cell counts were estimated. Clones were sequenced by immunoSEQ multiplex PCR, and TCRdb holds only the in-frame ones, with some missing. From that table come the V and J calls and clone size; the DNA was used to work out D and trimming. The table records 300,000 or so clones, roughly 92% of them present only once. The sequenced material came from peripheral blood. The chain uses TRBV20-1 and TRBJ1-2, with D tentatively TRBD1 (6 bases). The source of this sequence is a woman in her thirties with COVID-19, enrolled during active disease. The CDR3 sequence: CSAIGGLDTF. In DNA, the CDR3 is TGCAGTGCTATTGGGGGCCTCGACACCTTC.